Listed below are T cell receptor beta chains from one sample, sequenced in a study of shared clonotypes between healthy human individuals. Profiled with immunoSEQ multiplex PCR; TCRdb holds only in-frame clones, not every one. The sample lists about 600,000 clones; less than 98% were seen once. Source material: naive CD4+ T cells sorted from blood. The receptors originated from a young woman in good health. Each CDR3 is given with its conserved first and last residue. A D gene is named only where the DNA matches it firmly. Expanded clones get a size class; other rows say once, few or many, or leave the size out.

D	size	V	J	CDR3	DNA
.	.	TRBV28	TRBJ2-2	CASSQDTGELFF	TGTGCCAGCAGTCAGGACACCGGGGAGCTGTTTTTT
.	.	TRBV30	TRBJ2-2	CAWGLLTGELFF	TGTGCCTGGGGACTTCTTACCGGGGAGCTGTTTTTT
TRBD2	once	TRBV2	TRBJ2-5	CASSKGGIVQETQYF	TGTGCCAGCAGCAAGGGAGGGATTGTCCAAGAGACCCAGTACTTC
.	.	TRBV11-3	TRBJ2-1	CASSLSTGDEQFF	TGTGCCAGCAGCCTGTCGACGGGCGATGAGCAGTTCTTC
TRBD1	.	TRBV4-1	TRBJ2-5	CASSRGQGAVGETQYF	TGCGCCAGCAGCCGAGGACAGGGGGCGGTCGGAGAGACCCAGTACTTC
.	.	TRBV7-2	TRBJ1-1	CASSLAPVNTEAFF	TGTGCCAGCAGCTTAGCTCCCGTTAACACTGAAGCTTTCTTT
TRBD2	.	TRBV27	TRBJ2-7	CASSSMASGRYEQYF	TGTGCCAGCAGTTCGATGGCTAGCGGGAGGTACGAGCAGTACTTC
TRBD1	.	TRBV2	TRBJ1-6	CASSQDRGHSPLHF	TGTGCCAGCAGTCAGGACAGGGGCCATTCACCCCTCCACTTT
.	.	TRBV20-1	TRBJ1-1	CSASRSIGAFF	TGCAGTGCTTCCCGCTCCATCGGAGCTTTCTTT
.	.	TRBV18	TRBJ2-7	CASSKVPYEQYF	TGTGCCAGCTCCAAAGTCCCCTACGAGCAGTACTTC
TRBD2	once	TRBV27	TRBJ2-1	CASRNPRTSILDEQFF	TGTGCCAGCAGAAATCCTCGGACTAGCATCTTAGATGAGCAGTTCTTC
.	.	TRBV28	TRBJ1-5	CASSLDLGGNQPQHF	TGTGCCAGCAGTTTAGACCTAGGTGGCAATCAGCCCCAGCATTTT
.	.	TRBV21-1	TRBJ2-1	CASNKATSGDYNEQFF	TGTGCCAGCAACAAAGCGACTAGCGGCGATTACAATGAGCAGTTCTTC
.	.	TRBV7-2	TRBJ1-1	CASSLSVDNEAFF	TGTGCCAGCAGCTTAAGCGTCGATAATGAAGCTTTCTTT
TRBD2	.	TRBV28	TRBJ2-7	CASSPPSGRGSYEQYF	TGTGCCAGCAGTCCCCCCAGCGGGAGAGGTTCCTACGAGCAGTACTTC
.	.	TRBV5-8	TRBJ1-1	CASRRGGGTEAFF	TGTGCCAGCAGAAGGGGGGGAGGGACTGAAGCTTTCTTT
.	.	TRBV4-1	TRBJ2-1	CASSPDPDSNEQFF	TGCGCCAGCAGCCCCGACCCCGATAGCAATGAGCAGTTCTTC
.	.	TRBV5-4	TRBJ2-5	CASSSQETQYF	TGTGCCAGCAGCTCGCAAGAGACCCAGTACTTC
TRBD2	.	TRBV9	TRBJ2-1	CASSPGLAGEGEQFF	TGTGCCAGCAGCCCGGGACTAGCGGGAGAAGGTGAGCAGTTCTTC
TRBD1	.	TRBV2	TRBJ2-7	CASSVQGEYEQYF	TGTGCCAGCAGTGTCCAGGGGGAATACGAGCAGTACTTC
TRBD2	.	TRBV9	TRBJ2-1	CASSVGGTAGLAGRLGEQFF	TGTGCCAGCAGCGTAGGTGGGACAGCGGGACTAGCTGGCCGCCTAGGTGAGCAGTTCTTC
.	.	TRBV11-2	TRBJ1-5	CASSLGQAILSNQPQHF	TGTGCCAGCAGCTTAGGACAGGCCATACTTAGCAATCAGCCCCAGCATTTT
TRBD1	few	TRBV20-1	TRBJ2-7	CSAHRQGQQYF	TGCAGTGCTCACCGACAGGGACAGCAGTACTTC
.	.	TRBV28	TRBJ2-3	CASSLMGGADTQYF	TGTGCCAGCAGCCTAATGGGGGGCGCAGATACGCAGTATTTT
.	.	TRBV28	TRBJ1-3	CASSPGAVLGNTIYF	TGTGCCAGCAGCCCCGGGGCGGTGCTCGGAAACACCATATATTTT
.	.	TRBV28	TRBJ2-5	CASSSSGTRGGTQYF	TGTGCCAGCAGTTCCTCAGGTACCCGGGGAGGGACCCAGTACTTC
.	.	TRBV5-6	TRBJ1-5	CASSIGLGGQPQHF	TGTGCCAGCAGCATCGGACTGGGAGGGCAGCCCCAGCATTTT
.	.	TRBV29-1	TRBJ1-3	CSAHLGNTIYF	TGCAGCGCCCATTTAGGAAACACCATATATTTT
.	.	TRBV10-1	TRBJ2-1	CASRNNNEQFF	TGCGCCAGCAGGAATAACAATGAGCAGTTCTTC
TRBD1	.	TRBV6-1	TRBJ1-1	CASSNLLDRPEAFF	TGTGCCAGCAGCAATCTCCTGGACAGGCCTGAAGCTTTCTTT
.	.	TRBV5-1	TRBJ1-4	CASSPAFRNEKLFF	TGCGCCAGCAGCCCGGCTTTTCGTAATGAAAAACTGTTTTTT
TRBD2	.	TRBV29-1	TRBJ2-1	CSGRAGGNNEQFF	TGCAGCGGCCGAGCGGGGGGAAACAATGAGCAGTTCTTC
.	once	TRBV4-1	TRBJ1-1	CASSQDWDTEAFF	TGCGCCAGCAGCCAAGATTGGGACACTGAAGCTTTCTTT
.	.	TRBV6-5	TRBJ1-1	CASSYSTGRDTEAFF	TGTGCCAGCAGTTACTCAACGGGACGGGACACTGAAGCTTTCTTT
TRBD2	.	TRBV25-1	TRBJ2-5	CASSGPGLAIQETQYF	TGTGCCAGCAGTGGACCGGGACTAGCAATCCAAGAGACCCAGTACTTC
.	.	TRBV7-2	TRBJ1-2	CASSPQDGYGYTF	TGTGCCAGCAGTCCCCAGGACGGCTATGGCTACACCTTC
.	.	TRBV28	TRBJ2-7	CASSPSYGLPLGYEQYF	TGTGCCAGCAGTCCCTCATACGGTCTGCCCTTAGGGTACGAGCAGTACTTC
TRBD1	.	TRBV9	TRBJ1-3	CASSFGQGGHTIYF	TGTGCCAGCAGCTTCGGACAGGGTGGCCACACCATATATTTT
.	few	TRBV5-6	TRBJ1-3	CASSLDPTNGNTIYF	TGTGCCAGCAGCTTGGATCCAACGAATGGAAACACCATATATTTT
TRBD2	.	TRBV19	TRBJ2-1	CASSTPGRGAYNEQFF	TGTGCCAGTAGTACCCCGGGTCGGGGGGCCTACAATGAGCAGTTCTTC
.	.	TRBV10-3	TRBJ1-1	CAIGWTENTEAFF	TGTGCCATCGGGTGGACAGAGAACACTGAAGCTTTCTTT